This section outlines one T cell receptor beta chain sequence together with its context. The CDR3 is 18 residues long. Some clones are missing from TCRdb's copy, which holds only in-frame ones; the method was immunoSEQ multiplex PCR. The sample records 80,000 or so clones, approximately 90% being singletons. The data stem from a study of OX40 agonist ivuxolimab in advanced cancers. Specimen: CD4+ or CD8+ T cells sorted from blood, collected in a trial of the OX40 agonist ivuxolimab. The chain carries TRBV21-1 and TRBJ2-7; no DNA check was done on the table's D call, TRBD2. TRBV21-1 constitutes a pseudogene. The sequence came from an adult with an advanced solid tumor such as melanoma, head and neck, liver or kidney cancer. The CDR3: CASSKGRTSSPTKVEQYF. In DNA, the CDR3 is TGTGCCAGCAGCAAAGGTAGGACTAGCAGCCCCACTAAAGTCGAGCAGTACTTC.